Listed below are T cell receptor beta chains from one sample, sequenced in a study of response to subunit inactivated influenza vaccine. TCRdb reprocessed the RT-PCR reads with MiXCR, giving one entry per CDR3 protein. The sample lists 400,000 to 650,000 distinct CDR3 sequences; around 7.9% were seen once. Sequencing used PBMCs from blood, obtained around 25 months after vaccination. The receptors shown here come from a man between 45 and 75 years old who received an inactivated influenza vaccine. The CDR3 runs from the conserved cysteine through the conserved F or W. The order of the fields is clone size, V gene, D gene, J gene, CDR3 protein, CDR3 DNA. The D gene is left open where the match is weak. Some rows have no size entry. The others give once, few or many, or a class for an expanded clone.

>NA|TRBV5-1|NA|TRBJ1-1
CASSLSSTGNTEAFF
TGCGCCAGCAGCTTGTCTTCGACGGGGAACACTGAAGCTTTCTTT
>many|TRBV10-3|TRBD2|TRBJ2-5
CAISITRSGRPETQYF
TGTGCCATCAGTATCACCCGTAGCGGGAGGCCTGAGACCCAGTACTTC
>NA|TRBV4-2|NA|TRBJ2-1
CASSSSRRPGQFF
TGTGCCAGCAGCTCGTCGAGGCGGCCTGGGCAGTTCTTC
>many|TRBV7-2|TRBD1|TRBJ2-5
CASSLVGQGLQTQYF
TGTGCCAGCAGCTTAGTTGGACAGGGCTTGCAGACCCAGTACTTC
>many|TRBV3-1|TRBD1|TRBJ1-1
CASSQAGTGGTNTEAFF
TGTGCCAGCAGCCAAGCCGGGACAGGGGGAACGAACACTGAAGCTTTCTTT
>few|TRBV6-2/TRBV6-3|NA|TRBJ1-1
CASSYTPGWNTEAFF
TGTGCCAGCAGTTACACCCCCGGGTGGAACACTGAAGCTTTCTTT
>few|TRBV5-1|NA|TRBJ2-2
CASSSGRFTGELFF
TGCGCCAGCAGCTCCGGGCGATTTACCGGGGAGCTGTTTTTT
>few|TRBV12-3/TRBV12-4|NA|TRBJ2-5
CASSTTGTGETQYF
TGTGCCAGCAGTACGACAGGGACTGGAGAGACCCAGTACTTC
>NA|TRBV7-2|NA|TRBJ2-2
CASSLRPQGLIAGELFF
TGTGCCAGCAGCTTACGCCCTCAGGGGTTGATAGCCGGGGAGCTGTTTTTT
>NA|TRBV7-2|TRBD1|TRBJ1-5
CASSRGGQGVMGQPQHF
TGTGCCAGCAGCCGAGGCGGACAGGGGGTGATGGGACAGCCCCAGCATTTT
>few|TRBV20-1|TRBD1|TRBJ1-4
CSASQDRRLEKLFF
TGCAGTGCTAGCCAGGACAGGCGCTTGGAAAAACTGTTTTTT
>NA|TRBV6-2/TRBV6-3|TRBD1|TRBJ2-1
CASSYRTGGYNEQFF
TGTGCCAGCAGTTATCGCACAGGGGGCTACAATGAGCAGTTCTTC
>many|TRBV12-3/TRBV12-4|NA|TRBJ2-3
CASTDRRGRTGTDTQYF
TGTGCCAGCACCGACCGCCGGGGCCGAACGGGCACAGATACGCAGTATTTT
>many|TRBV11-2|TRBD1|TRBJ1-2
CASSQNRGNGYTF
TGTGCCAGCAGCCAGAACAGGGGTAATGGCTACACCTTC
>NA|TRBV29-1|NA|TRBJ2-2
CSVETEPNTGELFF
TGCAGCGTTGAGACAGAACCTAACACCGGGGAGCTGTTTTTT
>few|TRBV7-3|NA|TRBJ2-2
CASSPAQGRTGELFF
TGTGCCAGCAGCCCAGCTCAGGGGAGAACCGGGGAGCTGTTTTTT
>NA|TRBV28|TRBD2|TRBJ2-5
CTSSFVPLAGGLDQETQYF
TGTACCAGCAGTTTTGTCCCACTAGCGGGGGGACTGGATCAAGAGACCCAGTACTTC
>few|TRBV2|NA|TRBJ2-2
CASSDRSGTGELFF
TGTGCCAGCAGTGACAGGTCGGGAACCGGGGAGCTGTTTTTT
>many|TRBV24-1|NA|TRBJ2-3
CATSHPGTDTQYF
TGTGCCACCTCACACCCGGGGACAGATACGCAGTATTTT
>few|TRBV4-2|TRBD1|TRBJ1-2
CASSTGVAYGYTF
TGTGCCAGCAGCACAGGGGTGGCCTATGGCTACACCTTC
>few|TRBV5-6|TRBD1|TRBJ1-1
CASSMGQEATEAFF
TGTGCCAGCAGCATGGGACAGGAGGCCACTGAAGCTTTCTTT
>NA|TRBV3-1|NA|TRBJ2-4
CASSQREMGNIQYF
TGTGCCAGCAGCCAACGGGAGATGGGGAACATTCAGTACTTC
>NA|TRBV14|NA|TRBJ1-2
CASSQRDSGYGYTF
TGTGCCAGCAGCCAACGGGACTCGGGCTATGGCTACACCTTC
>NA|TRBV9|TRBD2|TRBJ2-1
CASSVSAGDDEQFF
TGTGCCAGCAGCGTATCTGCGGGAGACGATGAGCAGTTCTTC
>many|TRBV5-1|TRBD2|TRBJ2-5
CASSSLAEETQYF
TGCGCCAGCAGCTCGCTAGCGGAAGAGACCCAGTACTTC
>few|TRBV5-1|TRBD2|TRBJ2-7
CASSLERAGGAYEQYF
TGCGCCAGCAGCTTGGAGCGAGCGGGGGGAGCCTACGAGCAGTACTTC
>many|TRBV7-2|NA|TRBJ1-4
CASSQDGVNEKLFF
TGTGCCAGCAGCCAGGACGGAGTTAATGAAAAACTGTTTTTT
>NA|TRBV10-3|NA|TRBJ1-1
CAISSGDYTEAFF
TGTGCCATCTCGTCCGGGGACTACACTGAAGCTTTCTTT
>NA|TRBV25-1|NA|TRBJ1-6
CASSGTSNSPLHF
TGTGCCAGCAGTGGCACGAGCAATTCACCCCTCCACTTT
>few|TRBV20-1|TRBD2|TRBJ2-7
CSAWDYPVDNEQYF
TGCAGTGCTTGGGACTACCCAGTGGACAACGAGCAGTACTTC
>few|TRBV6-1|TRBD1|TRBJ2-7
CASRIAGQVKNEQYF
TGTGCCAGCAGGATCGCGGGACAGGTGAAAAACGAGCAGTACTTC
>few|TRBV5-1|TRBD1|TRBJ2-1
CASSFLGFQGAGNEQFF
TGCGCCAGCAGCTTTTTAGGTTTTCAGGGGGCAGGGAATGAGCAGTTCTTC
>NA|TRBV29-1|NA|TRBJ2-1
CSVRSGTYNEQFF
TGCAGCGTCCGTAGCGGTACCTACAATGAGCAGTTCTTC
>few|TRBV29-1|NA|TRBJ2-7
CSVTGFRYEQYF
TGCAGCGTCACAGGGTTCAGGTACGAGCAGTACTTC
>NA|TRBV12-3/TRBV12-4|NA|TRBJ1-2
CASSYSGAYDTF
TGTGCCAGCAGTTATTCCGGGGCGTATGACACCTTC
>few|TRBV28|NA|TRBJ2-5
CASSLVQIQETQYF
TGTGCCAGCAGTTTAGTACAGATTCAAGAGACCCAGTACTTC
>few|TRBV3-1|NA|TRBJ2-7
CASSQEKGSGSYEQYF
TGTGCCAGCAGCCAAGAGAAGGGTAGCGGTTCCTACGAGCAGTACTTC
>many|TRBV7-9|TRBD1|TRBJ2-5
CASSPGQGVRGETQYF
TGTGCCAGCAGCCCCGGACAGGGGGTACGAGGGGAGACCCAGTACTTC
>many|TRBV12-3/TRBV12-4|NA|TRBJ1-2
CASSLNGYTF
TGTGCCAGCAGTTTAAACGGCTACACCTTC
>NA|TRBV4-2|NA|TRBJ2-3
CASSQDPTLDTQYF
TGTGCCAGCAGCCAGGACCCCACTTTGGATACGCAGTATTTT
>few|TRBV7-2|NA|TRBJ2-1
CASTEGGDAYNEQFF
TGTGCCAGCACCGAGGGGGGGGATGCGTACAATGAGCAGTTCTTC
>NA|TRBV5-1|NA|TRBJ2-1
CASSHSGGADYNEQFF
TGCGCCAGCAGTCACTCCGGCGGGGCCGACTACAATGAGCAGTTCTTC
>few|TRBV5-1|NA|TRBJ1-6
CASTLTSSYNSPLHF
TGCGCCAGCACGTTGACCAGCTCCTATAATTCACCCCTCCACTTT
>few|TRBV5-1|NA|TRBJ1-5
CASSTPNLGRVNQPQHF
TGCGCCAGCAGCACCCCCAACCTCGGACGGGTCAATCAGCCCCAGCATTTT
>few|TRBV20-1|NA|TRBJ2-3
CSVVDWGRGTDTQYF
TGCAGTGTCGTTGACTGGGGCCGTGGCACAGATACGCAGTATTTT
>few|TRBV11-2|TRBD2|TRBJ2-1
CASSLALAPYNEQFF
TGTGCCAGCAGCTTAGCACTAGCGCCCTACAATGAGCAGTTCTTC
>few|TRBV7-9|TRBD2|TRBJ2-1
CASSADSGGVYNEQFF
TGTGCCAGCAGCGCCGATAGCGGGGGGGTCTACAATGAGCAGTTCTTC
>NA|TRBV6-1|TRBD2|TRBJ2-7
CASSRGLGGIEQYF
TGTGCCAGCAGCAGAGGACTAGGAGGGATCGAGCAGTACTTC
>many|TRBV20-1|NA|TRBJ1-5
CSASLRGQSNQPQHF
TGCAGTGCTAGTCTGAGGGGTCAGAGCAATCAGCCCCAGCATTTT
>few|TRBV10-3|NA|TRBJ1-6
CAISGQGVRNSPLHF
TGTGCCATCAGTGGCCAGGGCGTGAGGAATTCACCCCTCCACTTT